Following are 18 T cell receptor beta chains from one sample sequenced in a study of blood T cell repertoires in COVID-19. Profiling relied on immunoSEQ multiplex PCR, and the TCRdb table lists in-frame clones only, not all of them. The sample records around 100,000 clones, less than 95% being singletons. Sequenced input: peripheral blood. The receptors shown here come from a man aged 50 or older with acute or convalescent COVID-19.

The chain couples TRBV30 to TRBJ1-3, with unresolved D. The germline V gene has CDR1 GTSNPN and CDR2 SVGIG (reference sequence). The CDR3 covers 14 residues. Trimming took off 8 bases at V and 0 bases at J, with 14 bases between the two ends. This chain's CDR3 is CALFYWSSGNTIYF. The DNA for the CDR3 is TGTGCCCTATTCTACTGGAGCTCTGGAAACACCATATATTTT.

The chain has TRBV24-1 and TRBJ1-2; TRBD1 aligns across 8 bases. The CDR3 totals 14 residues. The ends lost 5 bases at V and 2 bases at J; junction bases unmatched: 3. Germline values: CDR1 KGHDR, CDR2 SFDVKD. The CDR3 sequence is CATSARQGNYGYTF. CDR3 DNA: TGTGCCACCAGTGCCAGACAGGGGAACTATGGCTACACCTTC.

V gene TRBV24-1 combines with J gene TRBJ1-5; perhaps TRBD1 as D (5 bases). Trimming shortened V by 9 bases and J by 7 bases, and 12 bases separated the two germline ends. The CDR3 has 12 amino acids. Germline CDR1 is KGHDR and CDR2 is SFDVKD. CDR3: CATAGRGQPQHF. The CDR3 DNA reads as TGTGCCACCGCAGGGCGGGGACAGCCCCAGCATTTT.

This rearrangement joins TRBV6-5 to TRBJ1-4, with 9 bases aligning to TRBD1. CDR1 MNHEY and CDR2 SVGAGI come from the germline V gene. V shed 6 bases, J shed 8 bases, and the junction held 7 bases outside the gene matches. This CDR3 comprises 14 residues. CDR3 protein: CASSQGQGGEKLFF. In DNA form, the CDR3 reads TGTGCCAGCAGCCAGGGACAGGGTGGGGAAAAACTGTTTTTT.

V gene TRBV7-2 combines with J gene TRBJ2-1; TRBD2 agrees at 9 bases. V was clipped by 4 bases and J by 4 bases; unmatched bases: 2. Germline assignment: CDR1 SGHTA and CDR2 FQGNSA. The CDR3 spans 14 residues. CDR3 nucleotide sequence: TGTGCCAGCAGCTCCGGACTAGCGTACAATGAGCAGTTCTTC. This gives the protein CASSSGLAYNEQFF.

V and J are TRBV28 and TRBJ2-7; D is ambiguous. V was pared by 7 bases and J by 0 bases, with 13 bases between. The CDR3 consists of 14 residues. Germline V CDR1 and CDR2: MDHEN, SYDVKM. The CDR3 sequence: CASTLTSSSYEQYF. CDR3 DNA sequence: TGTGCCAGCACCCTAACCTCGAGCTCCTACGAGCAGTACTTC.

The chain employs TRBV7-8 and TRBJ2-3; D possibly corresponds to TRBD2 (6 bases). The CDR3 has 15 amino acids. The germline CDR1 and CDR2 sequences are SGHVS and FQNEAQ. Between the trimmed V and J ends, which lost 2 bases and 6 bases, there was a span of 15 bases. The CDR3 sequence: CASSLRGTGVDTQYF. The CDR3 bases are TGTGCCAGCAGCTTACGAGGGACTGGGGTGGATACGCAGTATTTT.

This chain uses TRBV14 with TRBJ2-4; 7 bases align to TRBD1. The V and J ends lost 1 base and 2 bases, in that order; junction bases with no gene match: 5. The germline CDR1 and CDR2 sequences are SGHDN and FVKESK. The CDR3 has 16 amino acids. CDR3 sequence (DNA): TGTGCCAGCAGCCAAGGCACAGGGGTAACCAAAAACATTCAGTACTTC. Protein product: CASSQGTGVTKNIQYF.

The V and J genes are TRBV27 and TRBJ2-2, with 9 bases matching TRBD1. After removal of 8 bases from V and 1 base from J, the junction contained 11 bases not matched to a gene. Germline CDR1 MNHEY, CDR2 SMNVEV (reference sequence). The CDR3 extends over 17 amino acids. The CDR3 nucleotides are TGTGCCAGCCATTACGGAAGGACAGGGGTGAACACCGGGGAGCTGTTTTTT. It encodes CASHYGRTGVNTGELFF.

This clone is a singleton in its sample. The chain joins TRBV5-6 to TRBJ1-6; TRBD1 matches 10 bases. The germline V gene encodes CDR1 SGHDT and CDR2 YYEEEE. CDR3 length: 15 residues. Germline trimming cut 4 bases from V and 8 bases from J; bases unmatched to any gene: 6. The DNA of the CDR3 is TGTGCCAGCAGCCTCTTCGGGACAGGGGATTCACCCCTCCACTTT. Amino acids: CASSLFGTGDSPLHF.

The chain links TRBV30 to TRBJ2-1; 9 bases are a match to TRBD2. The CDR3 loop spans 15 amino acids. The junction had 5 bases not matched to a gene; V was cut back by 0 bases and J by 5 bases. Germline V gene lookup returns CDR1 GTSNPN and CDR2 SVGIG (reference sequence). The CDR3 DNA follows: TGTGCCTGGAGTGTACGTATAGCGGGAGACAATGAGCAGTTCTTC. This codes for CAWSVRIAGDNEQFF.

The chain carries TRBV6-5 and TRBJ2-5, with no clear D. Trimming pared 6 bases from V and 7 bases from J, leaving 12 bases between. The CDR3 has 12 residues. Germline lookup yields CDR1 MNHEY and CDR2 SVGAGI. CDR3 DNA sequence: TGTGCCAGCAGAGTAGACATGCGGACCCAGTACTTC. As protein: CASRVDMRTQYF.

This chain connects TRBV5-1 to TRBJ1-5; 7 bases align to TRBD1. The CDR3 is made up of 14 amino acids. The V segment lost 2 bases and the J segment 3 bases; nucleotides outside the gene matches: 2. CDR1 SGHRS and CDR2 YFSETQ come from the germline V gene. The CDR3 region has the DNA TGCGCCAGCAGCTTACAGGGGCTCAATCAGCCCCAGCATTTT. Its translation is CASSLQGLNQPQHF.

The V call is TRBV5-1, the J call TRBJ2-5; maybe TRBD2 (5 bases). In germline, CDR1 is SGHRS, CDR2 YFSETQ. The CDR3 runs to 13 residues. Trimming shortened V by 4 bases and J by 5 bases, and 12 bases separated the two germline ends. The CDR3 is CASSPGVDETQYF. Here the CDR3 DNA reads TGCGCCAGCAGCCCCGGGGTTGATGAGACCCAGTACTTC.

The chain combines TRBV5-1 with TRBJ2-7; D might be TRBD2 (5 bases). V lost 2 bases, J lost 3 bases, and 6 bases lay in between. CDR1 and CDR2 from the germline V gene are SGHRS and YFSETQ. This CDR3 comprises 12 residues. Here the CDR3 reads CASSFEGYEQYF. CDR3 nucleotides: TGCGCCAGCAGCTTTGAGGGCTACGAGCAGTACTTC.

V and J are TRBV11-3 and TRBJ2-3, with TRBD2 as a possible D gene (5 bases). The CDR3 contains 15 residues. The V end was cut by 0 bases, the J end by 4 bases, with 11 bases between. Germline V gene sequence: CDR1 SGHNT, CDR2 YENEEA. CDR3 sequence (DNA): TGTGCCAGCAGCTTAGACGCTAGCCCCCCAGATACGCAGTATTTT. Its protein product is CASSLDASPPDTQYF.

This rearrangement joins TRBV29-1 to TRBJ1-2, with D tentatively TRBD1 (6 bases). The V gene lost 4 bases and the J gene lost 4 bases, with 13 bases spanning the gap. The CDR3 runs to 13 residues. Germline V gene lookup returns CDR1 SQVTM and CDR2 ANQGSEA. DNA for the CDR3: TGCAGCGTTGCGAATACAGGGATCTATGGCTACACCTTC. Amino acids: CSVANTGIYGYTF.

The rearrangement joins TRBV6-5 to TRBJ1-6, with D maybe TRBD1 (5 bases). Per germline, CDR1 MNHEY and CDR2 SVGAGI. Trimming pared 4 bases from V and 7 bases from J, leaving 11 bases between. This CDR3 has 14 residues. This CDR3 reads CASSLSGINSPLHF. The CDR3 DNA follows: TGTGCCAGCAGTTTGTCAGGGATAAATTCACCCCTCCACTTT.